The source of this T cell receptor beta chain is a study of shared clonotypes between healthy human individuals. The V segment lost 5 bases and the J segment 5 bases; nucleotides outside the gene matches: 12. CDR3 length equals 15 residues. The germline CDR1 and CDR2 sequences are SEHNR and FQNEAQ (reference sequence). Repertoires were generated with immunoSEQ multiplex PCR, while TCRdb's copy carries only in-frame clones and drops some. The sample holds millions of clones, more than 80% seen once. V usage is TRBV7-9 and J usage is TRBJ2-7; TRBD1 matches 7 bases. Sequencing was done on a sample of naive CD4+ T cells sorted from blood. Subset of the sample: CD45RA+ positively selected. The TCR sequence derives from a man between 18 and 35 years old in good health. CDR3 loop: CASSATRDRENEQYF. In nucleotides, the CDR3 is TGTGCCAGCAGCGCCACCCGGGACAGAGAGAACGAGCAGTACTTC.